A selection of T cell receptor beta chains follows, all from one sample in a study of cytomegalovirus exposure and HLA in healthy donors. Assay: immunoSEQ multiplex PCR; the TCRdb copy retains only in-frame clones and omits some. The data contain some 75,000 clones, approximately 96% of them singletons. Sequenced sample: PBMCs. All receptors come from a woman aged 18-29 years in good health and CMV-seronegative. Both conserved end residues are part of each CDR3. Fields, in order: J gene, clone size, V gene, D gene, CDR3 DNA, CDR3 protein. D genes are given only for firm matches. Expanded clones are given a class, and other clones once, few, many or no size at all.

j_call: TRBJ2-5
clone_size: -
v_call: TRBV6-1
d_call: TRBD1
cdr3_nt: TGTGCCAGCAGTGCACAGATTACAGGGACAGTGCAAGAGACCCAGTACTTC
cdr3_aa: CASSAQITGTVQETQYF

j_call: TRBJ1-2
clone_size: -
v_call: TRBV19
d_call: -
cdr3_nt: TGTGCCAGTAGTATCGGCAGGGCCAACTATGGCTACACCTTC
cdr3_aa: CASSIGRANYGYTF

j_call: TRBJ2-1
clone_size: -
v_call: TRBV6-5
d_call: TRBD2
cdr3_nt: TGTGCCAGCAGTAGCGGGGTATACAATGAGCAGTTCTTC
cdr3_aa: CASSSGVYNEQFF

j_call: TRBJ1-2
clone_size: -
v_call: TRBV20-1
d_call: -
cdr3_nt: TGCAGTGCTGTGCGGAACTATGGCTACACCTTC
cdr3_aa: CSAVRNYGYTF

j_call: TRBJ2-5
clone_size: once
v_call: TRBV27
d_call: -
cdr3_nt: TGTGCCAGCAGTTTGGGGTTAGGGGGACAAGAGACCCAGTACTTC
cdr3_aa: CASSLGLGGQETQYF

j_call: TRBJ2-7
clone_size: once
v_call: TRBV27
d_call: -
cdr3_nt: TGTGCCAAAGTAGACTGTGGGGGGTTAGCCTACGAGCAGTACTTC
cdr3_aa: CAKVDCGGLAYEQYF

j_call: TRBJ2-7
clone_size: -
v_call: TRBV6-1
d_call: -
cdr3_nt: TGTGCCAGCAGTGAAGGCCGGGCCTACGAGCAGTACTTC
cdr3_aa: CASSEGRAYEQYF

j_call: TRBJ2-2
clone_size: -
v_call: TRBV6-4
d_call: TRBD1
cdr3_nt: TGTGCCAGCAGAAACCGGGACAGCACCGGGGAGCTGTTTTTT
cdr3_aa: CASRNRDSTGELFF

j_call: TRBJ2-2
clone_size: once
v_call: TRBV9
d_call: -
cdr3_nt: TGTGCCAGCAGCGTAGCTACTTGGCAGGACACCGGGGAGCTGTTTTTT
cdr3_aa: CASSVATWQDTGELFF

j_call: TRBJ2-2
clone_size: -
v_call: TRBV5-3
d_call: -
cdr3_nt: TGTGCCAGAAGCTATAGCGACCGGAACACCGGGGAGCTGTTTTTT
cdr3_aa: CARSYSDRNTGELFF

j_call: TRBJ2-7
clone_size: -
v_call: TRBV23-1
d_call: -
cdr3_nt: TGCGCCAGTTTCCGGAGGGGCGGTGGCGAGCAGTACTTC
cdr3_aa: CASFRRGGGEQYF

j_call: TRBJ2-1
clone_size: -
v_call: TRBV27
d_call: -
cdr3_nt: TGTGCCAGCATGGCAGCGGCCACCGGGGATAAGCAGTTCTTC
cdr3_aa: CASMAAATGDKQFF

j_call: TRBJ2-1
clone_size: once
v_call: TRBV11-2
d_call: -
cdr3_nt: TGTGCCAGCAGCTTAGGGCCGAAGATCTCCTACAATGAGCAGTTCTTC
cdr3_aa: CASSLGPKISYNEQFF

j_call: TRBJ2-3
clone_size: -
v_call: TRBV10-3
d_call: -
cdr3_nt: TGTGCCATCAGTACTAGACCCTACACAGATACGCAGTATTTT
cdr3_aa: CAISTRPYTDTQYF

j_call: TRBJ1-3
clone_size: -
v_call: TRBV5-4
d_call: TRBD1
cdr3_nt: TGTGCCAGCAGCTTGGCCAACAGGGGAACTGGAAACACCATATATTTT
cdr3_aa: CASSLANRGTGNTIYF

j_call: TRBJ2-3
clone_size: -
v_call: TRBV19
d_call: TRBD2
cdr3_nt: TGTGCCAGTAGTATTGATAGCGGGAGGGATACGCAGTATTTT
cdr3_aa: CASSIDSGRDTQYF

j_call: TRBJ2-5
clone_size: -
v_call: TRBV18
d_call: TRBD2
cdr3_nt: TGTGCCAGCTCACCACGCGGTGCGGGAGGCGGAGAGACCCAGTACTTC
cdr3_aa: CASSPRGAGGGETQYF

j_call: TRBJ2-3
clone_size: -
v_call: TRBV13
d_call: -
cdr3_nt: TGTGCCAGCAGCCCGGGACTCCTTCTAATCACAGATACGCAGTATTTT
cdr3_aa: CASSPGLLLITDTQYF

j_call: TRBJ1-1
clone_size: -
v_call: TRBV30
d_call: -
cdr3_nt: TGTGCCTGGAGTGTAAGAGTTCCCCGGTTCTCGAACACTGAAGCTTTCTTT
cdr3_aa: CAWSVRVPRFSNTEAFF

j_call: TRBJ2-2
clone_size: -
v_call: TRBV11-2
d_call: TRBD2
cdr3_nt: TGTGCCAGCAGGTGGACTAGCGGGGGCACCGGGGAGCTGTTTTTT
cdr3_aa: CASRWTSGGTGELFF

j_call: TRBJ2-2
clone_size: -
v_call: TRBV19
d_call: TRBD1
cdr3_nt: TGTGCCAGGAGTGGGACAGGGGAAGACACCGGGGAGCTGTTTTTT
cdr3_aa: CARSGTGEDTGELFF

j_call: TRBJ1-2
clone_size: -
v_call: TRBV6-6
d_call: TRBD1
cdr3_nt: TGTGCCAGCAGCCGGGGACAGGGGAGTGGCTACACCTTC
cdr3_aa: CASSRGQGSGYTF

j_call: TRBJ1-2
clone_size: -
v_call: TRBV14
d_call: TRBD1
cdr3_nt: TGTGCCAGCAGCCCCAGGACAGGGGATGGCTACACCTTC
cdr3_aa: CASSPRTGDGYTF

j_call: TRBJ1-5
clone_size: once
v_call: TRBV5-5
d_call: -
cdr3_nt: TGTGCCAGCACCGAAGGACTACCAAATCAGCCCCAGCATTTT
cdr3_aa: CASTEGLPNQPQHF

j_call: TRBJ2-4
clone_size: -
v_call: TRBV7-2
d_call: TRBD1
cdr3_nt: TGTGCCAGCAGCCAGAGGGTCCGGGACAGACTAGCCAAAAACATTCAGTACTTC
cdr3_aa: CASSQRVRDRLAKNIQYF

j_call: TRBJ1-2
clone_size: -
v_call: TRBV15
d_call: -
cdr3_nt: TGTGCCACCAGAGAGCAACCGGGACTCTCATATGGCTACACCTTC
cdr3_aa: CATREQPGLSYGYTF

j_call: TRBJ2-1
clone_size: -
v_call: TRBV5-4
d_call: TRBD2
cdr3_nt: TGTGCCAGCAGCTCCCCTCTAGCGGGAGGCCTACTTACGAATGAGCAGTTCTTC
cdr3_aa: CASSSPLAGGLLTNEQFF

j_call: TRBJ2-3
clone_size: -
v_call: TRBV28
d_call: TRBD2
cdr3_nt: TGTGCCAGCAGTTTGACTAGCAACTACTTTACAGATACGCAGTATTTT
cdr3_aa: CASSLTSNYFTDTQYF

j_call: TRBJ2-7
clone_size: -
v_call: TRBV19
d_call: -
cdr3_nt: TGTGCCAGTAGGGGCGGGGCAAACCTGGTCGAGCAGTACTTC
cdr3_aa: CASRGGANLVEQYF

j_call: TRBJ2-7
clone_size: -
v_call: TRBV19
d_call: -
cdr3_nt: TGTGCCAGTAGTATAGGTGACACTCCGAGGGCCTACGAGCAGTACTTC
cdr3_aa: CASSIGDTPRAYEQYF

j_call: TRBJ1-4
clone_size: -
v_call: TRBV25-1
d_call: TRBD1
cdr3_nt: TGTGCCAGCAAGAACCGGGACAGGGTCTCTCCCTACCATGAAAAACTGTTTTTT
cdr3_aa: CASKNRDRVSPYHEKLFF

j_call: TRBJ1-3
clone_size: -
v_call: TRBV19
d_call: -
cdr3_nt: TGTGCCAGTAGTCTCGTACGGGACCCGCGGGGGACCACCATATATTTT
cdr3_aa: CASSLVRDPRGTTIYF

j_call: TRBJ2-5
clone_size: -
v_call: TRBV11-1
d_call: TRBD2
cdr3_nt: TGTGCCAGCAGCTTACGGACTAGCAGCTTTCAGGAGACCCAGTACTTC
cdr3_aa: CASSLRTSSFQETQYF

j_call: TRBJ1-1
clone_size: -
v_call: TRBV18
d_call: -
cdr3_nt: TGTGCCAGCTCACCTGAGAGCAACACTGAAGCTTTCTTT
cdr3_aa: CASSPESNTEAFF

j_call: TRBJ2-1
clone_size: once
v_call: TRBV14
d_call: TRBD2
cdr3_nt: TGTGCCAGCAGCTCCGATCTAGCGGGAGGGCCGGGATTTCCCTACAATGAGCAGTTCTTC
cdr3_aa: CASSSDLAGGPGFPYNEQFF

j_call: TRBJ1-2
clone_size: -
v_call: TRBV19
d_call: -
cdr3_nt: TGTGCCAGTAGTATGTCTAGCTATGGCTACACCTTC
cdr3_aa: CASSMSSYGYTF

j_call: TRBJ2-1
clone_size: -
v_call: TRBV6-5
d_call: -
cdr3_nt: TGTGCCAGCAGTTACCTCTATCCCGGAGATGAGCAGTTCTTC
cdr3_aa: CASSYLYPGDEQFF

j_call: TRBJ1-2
clone_size: -
v_call: TRBV29-1
d_call: TRBD1
cdr3_nt: TGCAGCGTGGGGACAGGGGACTTCTATGGCTACACCTTC
cdr3_aa: CSVGTGDFYGYTF

j_call: TRBJ1-5
clone_size: -
v_call: TRBV5-1
d_call: TRBD1
cdr3_nt: TGCGCCAGCAGGAGGGACAGTATGAGTCAGCCCCAGCATTTT
cdr3_aa: CASRRDSMSQPQHF

j_call: TRBJ2-7
clone_size: -
v_call: TRBV6-5
d_call: -
cdr3_nt: TGTGCCAGCAGTTACGCACTTGCGGCCCCCTACGAGCAGTACTTC
cdr3_aa: CASSYALAAPYEQYF

j_call: TRBJ2-1
clone_size: -
v_call: TRBV6-4
d_call: TRBD2
cdr3_nt: TGTGCCAGCAGTGACATGGGACTAGCGGGATACAGTGAGCAGTTCTTC
cdr3_aa: CASSDMGLAGYSEQFF

j_call: TRBJ2-7
clone_size: -
v_call: TRBV5-6
d_call: -
cdr3_nt: TGTGCCAGCGCTCGGGCAGGGTCCTCCTACGAGCAGTACTTC
cdr3_aa: CASARAGSSYEQYF

j_call: TRBJ2-1
clone_size: once
v_call: TRBV10-1
d_call: TRBD1
cdr3_nt: TGCGCCAGCAGTGGGATGGGCAGGGGGCGGAATGAGCAGTTCTTC
cdr3_aa: CASSGMGRGRNEQFF

j_call: TRBJ2-4
clone_size: -
v_call: TRBV11-2
d_call: TRBD1
cdr3_nt: TGTGCCACCTCCGGGACAGGGCGAACCGGAGGGGCGAACATTCAGTACTTC
cdr3_aa: CATSGTGRTGGANIQYF

j_call: TRBJ1-3
clone_size: -
v_call: TRBV7-8
d_call: -
cdr3_nt: TGTGCCAGCAGCTTAGAGTGGGAGGCTGGAAACACCATATATTTT
cdr3_aa: CASSLEWEAGNTIYF

j_call: TRBJ1-2
clone_size: -
v_call: TRBV28
d_call: -
cdr3_nt: TGTGCCAGCAGTCCCGGGAACTATGGCTACACCTTC
cdr3_aa: CASSPGNYGYTF

j_call: TRBJ2-1
clone_size: -
v_call: TRBV6-5
d_call: TRBD2
cdr3_nt: TGTGCCAGCAGTTACGGCGGGACTAGCGGGTTTAATGAGCAGTTCTTC
cdr3_aa: CASSYGGTSGFNEQFF

j_call: TRBJ1-3
clone_size: -
v_call: TRBV7-9
d_call: -
cdr3_nt: TGTGCCAGCAGCTTAGCGTACCGGGACATCTTTGGAAACACCATATATTTT
cdr3_aa: CASSLAYRDIFGNTIYF

j_call: TRBJ2-7
clone_size: once
v_call: TRBV2
d_call: TRBD2
cdr3_nt: TGTGCCAGCAGTGGCGGCGGGAGTATTTACGAGCAGTACTTC
cdr3_aa: CASSGGGSIYEQYF

j_call: TRBJ1-3
clone_size: once
v_call: TRBV19
d_call: -
cdr3_nt: TGTGCCAGTAGTATGTCCGGGATAGCCATATATTTT
cdr3_aa: CASSMSGIAIYF

j_call: TRBJ2-5
clone_size: -
v_call: TRBV10-3
d_call: -
cdr3_nt: TGTGCCAGCCGGGAGACAGGGAACCAAGAGACCCAGTACTTC
cdr3_aa: CASRETGNQETQYF

j_call: TRBJ2-6
clone_size: -
v_call: TRBV19
d_call: -
cdr3_nt: TGTGCCAGTTGGCCAGGGTTTTCGGGGGCCAACGTCCTGACTTTC
cdr3_aa: CASWPGFSGANVLTF

j_call: TRBJ2-1
clone_size: once
v_call: TRBV7-6
d_call: TRBD2
cdr3_nt: TGTGCCAGCAGACGGTCGCTAGCGGGAAACAATGAGCAGTTCTTC
cdr3_aa: CASRRSLAGNNEQFF

j_call: TRBJ1-1
clone_size: -
v_call: TRBV5-6
d_call: -
cdr3_nt: -
cdr3_aa: CASSPVFWRNTEAFF

j_call: TRBJ2-7
clone_size: -
v_call: TRBV5-5
d_call: TRBD1
cdr3_nt: TGTGCCAGCAGCCTGACAGGGAGCGAGCAGTACTTC
cdr3_aa: CASSLTGSEQYF

j_call: TRBJ1-4
clone_size: once
v_call: TRBV7-6
d_call: TRBD1
cdr3_nt: TGTGCCAGCAGCTTAGGGACAGGAGTTGCGACTAATGAAAAACTGTTTTTT
cdr3_aa: CASSLGTGVATNEKLFF

j_call: TRBJ2-1
clone_size: few
v_call: TRBV28
d_call: TRBD2
cdr3_nt: TGTGCCAGCAGACCCTTAGCGGGAGGGTACAATGAGCAGTTCTTC
cdr3_aa: CASRPLAGGYNEQFF

j_call: TRBJ1-1
clone_size: -
v_call: TRBV5-1
d_call: TRBD1
cdr3_nt: TGCGCCAGCAGCTTAGACACCGGGACAGGGAGGGGAAACACTGAAGCTTTCTTT
cdr3_aa: CASSLDTGTGRGNTEAFF

j_call: TRBJ2-1
clone_size: -
v_call: TRBV11-3
d_call: TRBD2
cdr3_nt: TGTGCCAGCAGCTTAGATGGGACTAGCGGGGGAAATGAGCAGTTCTTC
cdr3_aa: CASSLDGTSGGNEQFF